Below, 28 T cell receptor beta chains from the same sample are listed, as sequenced in a study of T-cell memory formation after mild COVID-19. TCRdb redid the calling of the 5' RACE reads with MiXCR, one entry per CDR3 protein. In the table there are about 560,000 distinct CDR3 sequences, about 20% of which are singletons. The material sequenced was PBMCs or a T cell subset sorted from them (not recorded which). Every receptor here comes from an adult woman who had mild COVID-19 (a few samples of this study predate the infection). Cell type and time point are not known.

The chain links TRBV24-1 to TRBJ1-2; D remains unclear. CDR3 length: 15 residues. CDR1 is KGHDR, CDR2 SFDVKD, per germline. V was clipped by 8 bases and J by 0 bases, with 15 bases between them. CDR3: CATKSSKDANYGYTF. The CDR3 nucleotides read TGTGCCACCAAGAGTAGTAAGGACGCTAACTATGGCTACACCTTC.

J is TRBJ1-6 and V is TRBV4-2, with D possibly matching TRBD1 (5 bases). In germline, CDR1 is LGHNA, CDR2 YNFKEQ. The CDR3 loop spans 17 amino acids. The ends were cut back, 0 bases at V and 1 base at J, with 10 bases in the middle. The CDR3 sequence is CASSQETGESYNSPLHF. CDR3 nucleotides: TGTGCCAGCAGCCAAGAGACGGGGGAGTCCTATAATTCACCCCTCCACTTT.

This clonotype was counted only a few times. CDR3 coding DNA: TGTGCCAGCAGCAACTGGGACAGCTCCACAGATACGCAGTATTTT. This gives the protein CASSNWDSSTDTQYF. This chain links TRBV11-2 with TRBJ2-3; 7 bases are a match to TRBD1. The CDR3 has 15 amino acids. V lost 5 bases and J lost 2; bases outside the gene matches: 7. CDR1 SGHAT and CDR2 FQNNGV come from the germline V gene.

In its sample, this clonotype was seen a few times. This CDR3 is CASSPRAGEGSPLHF. The CDR3 nucleotides read TGTGCCAGCAGCCCTAGAGCAGGGGAAGGTTCACCCCTCCACTTT. The rearrangement links TRBV7-2 to TRBJ1-6; weak D call: TRBD1 (6 bases). The germline CDR1 and CDR2 sequences are SGHTA and FQGNSA. This CDR3 is built from 15 residues. The ends were cut back, 5 bases at V and 9 bases at J, with 17 bases in the middle.

This clonotype was observed a handful of times. This chain uses TRBV14 with TRBJ2-3; D is unclear. The CDR3 is 17 residues long. Germline CDR1 reads SGHDN; CDR2 reads FVKESK. V was cut by 4 bases and J by 6 bases, with 23 bases left in between. The CDR3 loop reads CASSRLLPTRERDTQYF. The CDR3 nucleotides are TGTGCCAGCAGCCGCCTCCTGCCAACGCGAGAACGGGATACGCAGTATTTT.

The chain employs TRBV7-9 and TRBJ2-1, with 11 bases fitting TRBD2. Germline V gene data show CDR1 as SEHNR and CDR2 as FQNEAQ (reference sequence). V gave up 7 bases and J gave up 5 bases; unmatched junction bases: 4. This CDR3 is 14 amino acids long. This CDR3 reads CASTTSGDDNEQFF. In nucleotides, the CDR3 is TGTGCCAGCACGACTAGCGGGGACGACAATGAGCAGTTCTTC. The complete variable domain, with remaining parts taken from reference TRBV7-9 and TRBJ2-1, reads DTGVSQNPRHKITKRGQNVTFRCDPISEHNRLYWYRQTLGQGPEFLTYFQNEAQLEKSRLLSDRFSAERPKGSFSTLEIQRTEQGDSAMYLCASTTSGDDNEQFFGPGTRLTVL.

The CDR3 loop is CASSLSLLAGVGDTQYF. Here the CDR3 DNA reads TGTGCCAGCAGCTTGAGTCTACTAGCGGGAGTAGGGGATACGCAGTATTTT. The chain recombines TRBV5-8 with TRBJ2-3; 11 bases map to TRBD2. The CDR3 has 17 residues. Trimming at V came to 1 base and at J to 6 bases, leaving 10 bases not matched to a gene. From germline, CDR1 is SGHTS and CDR2 YDEGEE.

This chain links TRBV7-9 with TRBJ2-2; D not resolved. This CDR3 has 12 residues. Germline values: CDR1 SEHNR, CDR2 FQNEAQ (reference sequence). With 2 bases removed from V and 6 bases from J, the gap between germline ends came to 4 bases. Written as DNA, the CDR3 is TGTGCCAGCAGCTTAAAATCCGGGGAGCTGTTTTTT. It is translated as CASSLKSGELFF.

This clonotype was observed a few times. The chain has TRBV7-9 and TRBJ1-4, with 7 bases matching TRBD1. Germline V gene lookup returns CDR1 SEHNR and CDR2 FQNEAQ (reference sequence). Trimming cost V 4 bases and J 4 bases; bases outside gene matches: 18. The CDR3 consists of 19 residues. As DNA, the CDR3 is TGTGCCAGCAGCTCCCAACATTACCGTTCGACAGGGTTTAATGAAAAACTGTTTTTT. It codes for CASSSQHYRSTGFNEKLFF.

The V and J genes are TRBV7-9 and TRBJ2-3, with 7 nucleotides matching TRBD2. The CDR3 is 16 residues long. The germline V gene has CDR1 SEHNR and CDR2 FQNEAQ (reference sequence). After removal of 1 base from V and 1 base from J, the junction contained 5 bases not matched to a gene. The CDR3 here is CASSLVSGRRTDTQYF. CDR3 coding DNA: TGTGCCAGCAGCTTAGTTTCCGGGAGGCGCACAGATACGCAGTATTTT.

This clonotype came up many times. The CDR3 DNA reads TGTGCCAGCAGCTCCGTCGCTGGTGGGGATTCACCCCTCCACTTT. The encoded protein is CASSSVAGGDSPLHF. This chain links TRBV7-3 with TRBJ1-6; D remains unclear. This CDR3 is 15 amino acids long. Germline assignment: CDR1 SGHTA and CDR2 FQGTGA. V gave up 4 bases and J gave up 8 bases, with 15 bases separating them.

The rearrangement links TRBV6-5 to TRBJ1-6, with D possibly being TRBD1 (6 bases). Germline CDR1 MNHEY, CDR2 SVGAGI. V lost 0 bases and J lost 7, with 10 bases in between. The CDR3 contains 15 residues. Written as DNA, the CDR3 is TGTGCCAGCAGTTACTCGAAGCAGGGGAATTCACCCCTCCACTTT. Translation gives CASSYSKQGNSPLHF.

This clonotype has more than one count but fewer than ten. The J gene is TRBJ2-3, the V gene TRBV6-1; maybe TRBD1 (7 bases). The ends were cut back, 3 bases at V and 4 bases at J, with 14 bases in the middle. From germline, CDR1 is MNHNS and CDR2 SASEGT. This CDR3 spans 15 amino acids. CDR3 loop: CASSEEGASADTQYF. CDR3 DNA sequence: TGTGCCAGCAGTGAGGAGGGGGCGAGTGCAGATACGCAGTATTTT.

This clonotype occurred a few times. The chain combines TRBV20-1 with TRBJ1-1, with a possible D match to TRBD1 (6 bases). V was shortened by 3 bases and J by 4 bases, with 9 bases between the two germline ends. This CDR3 has 12 residues. The germline CDR1 and CDR2 sequences are DFQATT and SNEGSKA (reference sequence). The CDR3 nucleotides are TGCAGTGCTAGGCAGGGGATCACTGAAGCTTTCTTT. This codes for CSARQGITEAFF.

The CDR3 loop is CASSLRTVNYEQYF. In nucleotides, the CDR3 is TGTGCCAGCAGCTTAAGGACTGTAAACTACGAGCAGTACTTC. The chain couples TRBV7-2 to TRBJ2-7, with D maybe TRBD2 (5 bases). CDR3 length equals 14 residues. V was clipped by 2 bases and J by 3 bases, with 11 bases between them. CDR1 and CDR2 (germline): SGHTA, FQGNSA.

The chain combines TRBV7-9 with TRBJ2-5; D call uncertain. Trimming took 1 base from V and 1 from J, leaving 13 bases between them. CDR1 SEHNR and CDR2 FQNEAQ come from the germline V gene (reference sequence). The CDR3 consists of 16 residues. The CDR3 protein is CASSLGAKLSQETQYF. Written as DNA, the CDR3 is TGTGCCAGCAGCTTAGGGGCCAAACTGTCCCAAGAGACCCAGTACTTC.

This clonotype was seen only once. The J gene is TRBJ1-2, the V gene TRBV24-1, with D hard to call. CDR3 size: 12 residues. Germline CDR1 KGHDR, CDR2 SFDVKD. V dropped 1 base and J dropped 3 bases, with 2 bases sitting between them. Here the CDR3 DNA reads TGTGCCACCAGTGATTTCTACTATGGCTACACCTTC. This codes for CATSDFYYGYTF.

V is TRBV12-3 or TRBV12-4 and J is TRBJ1-4, with D possibly TRBD1 on 5 matching bases. The CDR3 totals 15 residues. Deletions cut 2 bases from V and 1 base from J, with 8 bases between. The CDR3 sequence: CASSLWQGTNEKLFF. In nucleotides, the CDR3 is TGTGCCAGCAGTTTATGGCAGGGAACTAATGAAAAACTGTTTTTT.

This clonotype appeared a few times. J is TRBJ1-2 and V is TRBV5-1; TRBD1 matches at 9 bases. J gave up 4 bases and V 3 bases, and 10 bases lay outside the gene matches. Germline-derived CDR1 and CDR2 are SGHRS and YFSETQ. This CDR3 contains 16 residues. This CDR3 is CASSSLSGTGTYGYTF. The CDR3, as DNA: TGCGCCAGCAGCTCATTGTCCGGGACAGGGACCTATGGCTACACCTTC.

The table lists this clonotype with many counts. V gene TRBV6-5 combines with J gene TRBJ2-1; 8 nucleotides align to TRBD2. The V gene's germline CDR1 is MNHEY and CDR2 SVGAGI. This CDR3 region has 14 residues. The V segment lost 6 bases and the J segment 8 bases; nucleotides outside the gene matches: 9. In DNA form, the CDR3 reads TGTGCCAGCAGAACCGATCTAGCGGGCCATGAGCAGTTCTTC. This gives the protein CASRTDLAGHEQFF.

The CDR3 here is CSARDLSGRGNEQFF. In DNA form, the CDR3 reads TGCAGTGCTAGAGATCTTAGCGGGAGAGGTAATGAGCAGTTCTTC. The chain is built from TRBV20-1 and TRBJ2-1; 9 nucleotides agree with TRBD2. J gave up 7 bases and V 0 bases, and 7 bases lay outside the gene matches. Germline loops: CDR1 DFQATT, CDR2 SNEGSKA (reference sequence). The CDR3 is 15 amino acids.

V is TRBV6-5 and J is TRBJ2-3; possibly TRBD2 for D (5 bases). CDR3 length: 14 residues. The V end was cut by 6 bases, the J end by 4 bases, with 14 bases between. Germline lookup yields CDR1 MNHEY and CDR2 SVGAGI. In nucleotides, the CDR3 is TGTGCCAGCAGGTCGGACTGGTTCTCAGATACGCAGTATTTT. Its protein product is CASRSDWFSDTQYF.

This chain joins TRBV14 and TRBJ2-7; 8 positions agree with TRBD1. V was clipped by 3 bases and J by 4 bases; unmatched bases: 11. The germline V gene has CDR1 SGHDN and CDR2 FVKESK. The CDR3 consists of 16 residues. The CDR3 loop is CASSHEQGVTGYEQYF. CDR3 coding DNA: TGTGCCAGCAGCCATGAACAGGGGGTCACGGGGTACGAGCAGTACTTC. Looking up the rest from reference TRBV14 and TRBJ2-7 gives the full variable domain: EAGVTQFPSHSVIEKGQTVTLRCDPISGHDNLYWYRRVMGKEIKFLLHFVKESKQDESGMPNNRFLAERTGGTYSTLKVQPAELEDSGVYFCASSHEQGVTGYEQYFGPGTRLTVT.

The rearrangement links TRBV20-1 to TRBJ1-1; D ambiguous. The V gene's germline CDR1 is DFQATT and CDR2 SNEGSKA (reference sequence). The V end was cut by 0 bases, the J end by 6 bases, with 14 bases between. The CDR3 runs 14 residues. DNA of the CDR3: TGCAGTGCTAGAGAGGGTGGACCACGCTCTGAAGCTTTCTTT. As protein: CSAREGGPRSEAFF.

This clonotype was seen a few times. The chain combines TRBV29-1 with TRBJ2-1; D remains ambiguous. Germline V gives CDR1 SQVTM, CDR2 ANQGSEA. The CDR3 loop spans 14 amino acids. The germline V and J ends were trimmed by 3 bases and 0 bases, with 9 bases remaining between them. CDR3 sequence (DNA): TGCAGCGTTGAGCTCGCGAGCTCCTACAATGAGCAGTTCTTC. Translation gives CSVELASSYNEQFF.

This chain links TRBV7-9 with TRBJ2-7, with 9 bases fitting TRBD1. Germline loops: CDR1 SEHNR, CDR2 FQNEAQ (reference sequence). CDR3 size: 14 residues. V lost 5 bases and J lost 4; bases outside the gene matches: 6. CDR3 sequence: CASSIGTGLYEQYF. CDR3 DNA sequence: TGTGCCAGCAGCATCGGGACAGGGTTGTACGAGCAGTACTTC.

This chain links TRBV7-9 with TRBJ1-1, with a possible D match to TRBD1 (6 bases). The CDR3 contains 15 residues. V was clipped by 5 bases and J by 3 bases, with 16 bases between them. Germline CDR1 and CDR2: SEHNR and FQNEAQ (reference sequence). In DNA form, the CDR3 reads TGTGCCAGCAGCCAAGGGGGGTCCTCGGACACTGAAGCTTTCTTT. Residues: CASSQGGSSDTEAFF.

The chain combines TRBV10-3 with TRBJ2-5; 13 bases line up with TRBD2. V was clipped by 9 bases and J by 5 bases; unmatched bases: 9. The CDR3 length is 15 residues. Germline values: CDR1 ENHRY, CDR2 SYGVKD. The CDR3 bases are TGTGCCATGGGACTAGCGGGGATTCCCGGGGAGACCCAGTACTTC. It yields the protein CAMGLAGIPGETQYF.